One and the same sample provided the 16 T cell receptor beta chains below, sequenced in a study of PD-L1 blockade in urothelial cancer. TCRdb's table, derived via immunoSEQ multiplex PCR, lists solely in-frame clones and lacks some. The sample lists 35,000 to 45,000 clones, about 89% seen once, with 6% to 9.5% in the top ten. The time point denotes: peripheral blood 6 weeks after treatment start. The input for sequencing was PBMCs, taken around atezolizumab (anti-PD-L1) treatment. The receptors derive from a man aged 70 or older with urothelial cancer.

This clone was found once. The rearrangement links TRBV12-5 to TRBJ2-7; TRBD1 matches at 9 bases. The CDR3 has 15 residues. The V and J ends lost 6 bases and 0 bases, in that order; junction bases with no gene match: 6. Germline-derived CDR1 and CDR2 are LGHNT and FRNRAP. The chain's CDR3 is CASGKGQGSSYEQYF. The CDR3 nucleotides read TGTGCTAGTGGGAAGGGACAGGGCAGCTCCTACGAGCAGTACTTC.

The chain uses TRBV2 and TRBJ2-1; 12 nucleotides line up with TRBD2. The J segment lost 5 bases and the V segment lost 9 bases, leaving 8 bases of the junction unmatched. Germline V gene lookup returns CDR1 SNHLY and CDR2 FYNNEI. This CDR3 spans 15 amino acids. CDR3 residues: CASRGGLAGNNEQFF. The CDR3 bases are TGTGCCAGTAGGGGTGGACTAGCGGGAAACAATGAGCAGTTCTTC.

This chain joins TRBV23-1 and TRBJ2-7, with 7 bases fitting TRBD1. TRBV23-1 is labeled an ORF, and its function is uncertain. Germline trimming cut 0 bases from V and 3 bases from J; bases unmatched to any gene: 11. The CDR3 is 17 residues long. The chain's CDR3 is CASSQSSTGTADYEQYF. CDR3 nucleotide sequence: TGCGCCAGCAGTCAATCTTCCACCGGGACAGCGGACTACGAGCAGTACTTC.

CDR3 residues: CASSQGTAETQYF. As DNA, the CDR3 is TGTGCCAGCAGTCAGGGGACCGCAGAGACCCAGTACTTC. This chain links TRBV25-1 with TRBJ2-5; D possibly corresponds to TRBD1 (6 bases). The CDR3 has 13 residues. The V gene's germline CDR1 is MGHDK and CDR2 SYGVNS. The V end was cut by 5 bases, the J end by 4 bases, with 11 bases between. Filled out from reference TRBV25-1 and TRBJ2-5, the complete variable domain reads EADIYQTPRYLVIGTGKKITLECSQTMGHDKMYWYQQDPGMELHLIHYSYGVNSTEKGDLSSESTVSRIRTEHFPLTLESARPSHTSQYLCASSQGTAETQYFGPGTRLLVL.

V is TRBV6-1 and J is TRBJ1-5; D gene unclear. The length of the CDR3 is 14 residues. The germline CDR1 and CDR2 sequences are MNHNS and SASEGT. The germline V and J ends were trimmed by 1 base and 6 bases, with 10 bases remaining between them. CDR3 protein: CASSEGSLSQPQHF. The CDR3 DNA follows: TGTGCCAGCAGTGAAGGGTCCCTAAGTCAGCCCCAGCATTTT.

The J gene is TRBJ2-7, the V gene TRBV5-5, with 9 bases aligning to TRBD1. CDR1 SGHKS and CDR2 YYEKEE come from the germline V gene (reference sequence). CDR3 length: 14 amino acids. The V gene end was trimmed by 5 bases and the J gene end by 3 bases; junction bases not matched to a gene: 6. This CDR3 reads CASRRQGENYEQYF. CDR3 coding DNA: TGTGCCAGCAGGAGACAGGGGGAAAACTACGAGCAGTACTTC.

J is TRBJ2-7 and V is TRBV5-1, with 9 bases lining up with TRBD1. Germline values: CDR1 SGHRS, CDR2 YFSETQ. After removal of 1 base from V and 2 bases from J, the junction contained 4 bases not matched to a gene. The CDR3 sequence is 15 residues long. For the CDR3, the DNA is TGCGCCAGCAGCTTGAGGGACAGGGTCCCCTACGAGCAGTACTTC. Amino acids: CASSLRDRVPYEQYF.

The chain has TRBV27 and TRBJ1-5, with D unclear. Trimming removed 5 bases from V and 3 bases from J, with 11 bases in between. CDR1 and CDR2 (germline): MNHEY, SMNVEV (reference sequence). CDR3 length equals 14 residues. The CDR3 DNA reads TGTGCCAGCAGTAGCAGGAACCACAATCAGCCCCAGCATTTT. Protein sequence: CASSSRNHNQPQHF.

This CDR3 reads CASSRTENNEQFF. Here the CDR3 DNA reads TGTGCCAGTAGTCGGACAGAGAACAATGAGCAGTTCTTC. V gene TRBV19 combines with J gene TRBJ2-1, with D tentatively TRBD1 (6 bases). V gave up 5 bases and J gave up 5 bases, with 10 bases separating them. CDR1 is LNHDA and CDR2 is SQIVND in the germline V gene (reference sequence). This CDR3 has 13 residues. The full variable domain, completed using reference TRBV19 and TRBJ2-1, is DGGITQSPKYLFRKEGQNVTLSCEQNLNHDAMYWYRQDPGQGLRLIYYSQIVNDFQKGDIAEGYSVSREKKESFPLTVTSAQKNPTAFYLCASSRTENNEQFFGPGTRLTVL.

This clone has only one observation. The V gene is TRBV7-3, the J gene TRBJ1-2, with TRBD1 identical over 7 bases. V shed 4 bases, J shed 1 base, and the junction held 9 bases outside the gene matches. CDR1 is SGHTA, CDR2 FQGTGA, per germline. CDR3 size: 16 residues. CDR3 nucleotides: TGTGCCAGCAGCTATGCCCAACGACAGGGTAACTATGGCTACACCTTC. Translating it yields CASSYAQRQGNYGYTF.

The V gene is TRBV7-2, the J gene TRBJ2-1; 8 nucleotides agree with TRBD2. CDR1 is SGHTA and CDR2 is FQGNSA in the germline V gene. CDR3 length equals 16 residues. J was trimmed by 3 bases and V by 2 bases; bases with no gene match: 6. This CDR3 reads CASSLWASGFYNEQFF. CDR3 bases: TGTGCCAGCAGCTTATGGGCTAGCGGGTTCTACAATGAGCAGTTCTTC.

The chain links TRBV5-1 to TRBJ2-7, with 10 bases fitting TRBD2. The J segment lost 4 bases and the V segment lost 2 bases, leaving 6 bases of the junction unmatched. Per germline, CDR1 SGHRS and CDR2 YFSETQ. CDR3 size: 15 residues. CDR3 protein: CASSLGGTSVYEQYF. The DNA for the CDR3 is TGCGCCAGCAGCTTAGGGGGGACTAGCGTTTACGAGCAGTACTTC.

The rearrangement links TRBV18 to TRBJ2-5; D remains unclear. Trimming stripped 2 bases from V and 4 bases from J, with 8 bases between. Germline values: CDR1 KGHSH, CDR2 LQKENI. The CDR3 extends over 13 amino acids. The CDR3 bases are TGTGCCAGCTCACCAGCCACATCAGAGACCCAGTACTTC. It translates to CASSPATSETQYF.

The chain combines TRBV19 with TRBJ1-1; D gene unclear. Trimming cost V 6 bases and J 1 base, with 15 bases left between them. Germline V gene data show CDR1 as LNHDA and CDR2 as SQIVND (reference sequence). This CDR3 comprises 15 residues. CDR3 bases: TGTGCCAGTAGGGCCCGATCTCAGGCGAACACTGAAGCTTTCTTT. This codes for CASRARSQANTEAFF.

The CDR3 DNA is TGTGCCAGCAGTCTTTCAGGTGCCAAAACGACCCACTCCTACGAGCAGTACTTC. Its protein is CASSLSGAKTTHSYEQYF. The chain employs TRBV28 and TRBJ2-7; no definite D call. Trimming removed 5 bases from V and 0 bases from J, with 23 bases in between. The CDR3 has 18 residues. CDR1 is MDHEN, CDR2 SYDVKM, per germline.

The chain carries TRBV5-1 and TRBJ2-1, with 11 bases lining up with TRBD2. CDR3 length equals 14 residues. Unmatched junction bases numbered 6, after V lost 7 bases and J lost 6 bases. Germline CDR1 and CDR2: SGHRS and YFSETQ. The CDR3 DNA follows: TGCGCCAGCGTAGCGGGAGGGCCTGCCAATGAGCAGTTCTTC. Its translation is CASVAGGPANEQFF.